This is a list of T cell receptor beta chains from one sample in a study of breast tumors, draining lymph nodes, adjacent tissues. TCRdb fed the multiplex PCR reads into MiXCR, producing one record per CDR3 protein. The sample lists 190,000 or so distinct CDR3 sequences, around 33% seen once, with 4.3% in the top ten. The sequenced material came from axillary lymph node tissue. The source is a female donor with breast cancer. Some clones in this sample may be carry-over from other donors' samples. The CDR3 runs from the conserved cysteine through the conserved F or W. Fields, in order: CDR3 DNA, CDR3 protein, J gene, clone size, D gene, V gene. The D gene is left open where the match is weak. Rows give clone size only sometimes, using once, few, many, or a class for an expanded clone.

CDR3 DNA: TGTGCCAGCAGTTACACCTCGACAGGGGGAGGCCACGAGCAGTACTTC
CDR3 protein: CASSYTSTGGGHEQYF
J gene: TRBJ2-7
clone size: many
D gene: TRBD1
V gene: TRBV6-6

CDR3 DNA: TGCGCCAGCAGCCCGGGGGGCGGTTCCTACAATGAGCAGTTCTTC
CDR3 protein: CASSPGGGSYNEQFF
J gene: TRBJ2-1
clone size: many
D gene: -
V gene: TRBV4-1

CDR3 DNA: TGCAGTGCTAGATTGGGGACTAGCGACTACAATGAGCAGTTCTTC
CDR3 protein: CSARLGTSDYNEQFF
J gene: TRBJ2-1
clone size: many
D gene: TRBD2
V gene: TRBV20-1

CDR3 DNA: TGTGCCAGCTCACCGCCAGGTTCCGACGAAAAACTGTTTTTT
CDR3 protein: CASSPPGSDEKLFF
J gene: TRBJ1-4
clone size: many
D gene: -
V gene: TRBV18

CDR3 DNA: TGTGCCATCAGTGGCGGAGGGTTGGGGGATACGCAGTATTTT
CDR3 protein: CAISGGGLGDTQYF
J gene: TRBJ2-3
clone size: -
D gene: -
V gene: TRBV10-3

CDR3 DNA: TGTGCCAGCAGTCACCCGAGCCCGACTGGTGGCGAGCAGTACTTC
CDR3 protein: CASSHPSPTGGEQYF
J gene: TRBJ2-7
clone size: once
D gene: -
V gene: TRBV6-2/TRBV6-3

CDR3 DNA: TGTGCCAGCAGTCCAGGACAGTTATACACTGAAGCTTTCTTT
CDR3 protein: CASSPGQLYTEAFF
J gene: TRBJ1-1
clone size: -
D gene: -
V gene: TRBV27

CDR3 DNA: TGCGCCAGCAGCTTGGACAGCCCCTCAGATACGCAGTATTTT
CDR3 protein: CASSLDSPSDTQYF
J gene: TRBJ2-3
clone size: many
D gene: -
V gene: TRBV5-1

CDR3 DNA: TGTGCCAGCAGCTCCTCGACAAGGCGGGTCGGGGAGCTGTTTTTT
CDR3 protein: CASSSSTRRVGELFF
J gene: TRBJ2-2
clone size: few
D gene: -
V gene: TRBV11-2

CDR3 DNA: TGCGCCAGCAGCTTGGATGGACAGGGGGGGACTGAAGCTTTCTTT
CDR3 protein: CASSLDGQGGTEAFF
J gene: TRBJ1-1
clone size: -
D gene: TRBD1
V gene: TRBV5-1

CDR3 DNA: TGTGCCAGCAGTGACGGACGGAGCTACGAGCAGTACTTC
CDR3 protein: CASSDGRSYEQYF
J gene: TRBJ2-7
clone size: many
D gene: -
V gene: TRBV2

CDR3 DNA: TGTGCCTGGAGTGTCCCAGGGGGTAATATCTATGGCTACACCTTC
CDR3 protein: CAWSVPGGNIYGYTF
J gene: TRBJ1-2
clone size: -
D gene: TRBD1
V gene: TRBV30

CDR3 DNA: TGTGCCAGTAGTTCATGGACTAGCGGGGGCGCTTACAATGAGCAGTTCTTC
CDR3 protein: CASSSWTSGGAYNEQFF
J gene: TRBJ2-1
clone size: many
D gene: TRBD2
V gene: TRBV19

CDR3 DNA: TGTGCCAGCAGCTTAGAGGGCGGGTACAATCAGCCCCAGCATTTT
CDR3 protein: CASSLEGGYNQPQHF
J gene: TRBJ1-5
clone size: many
D gene: -
V gene: TRBV7-2

CDR3 DNA: TGTGCCAGCAGCCGACCTTCTAGCCCACTACGGGACAATGAGCAGTTCTTC
CDR3 protein: CASSRPSSPLRDNEQFF
J gene: TRBJ2-1
clone size: many
D gene: -
V gene: TRBV5-6